This T cell receptor beta chain comes out of a study of technical replicates of blood from several donors (dated by TCRdb to 2017 to 2019). The library was produced with the immunoSEQ multiplex PCR assay. Drawn from immuneACCESS, this table holds only the in-frame rearrangements with V and J called that TCRdb kept. Clones are partly lost; checked studies trace under half to an unresolved V gene and leave the rest unexplained. The sample table records tens of thousands of clones; roughly 90% of these occur just once. Jointly, the top ten make up 4.7% of the sample. On this clone: The clone's antigen remains unknown. No much larger clonotype is one base removed from it; base qualities were not supplied.

Looking up the germline V gene yields CDR1 LGHNA and CDR2 YSLEER. The CDR3 contains 16 residues, cysteine and phenylalanine counted. CDR3 DNA only is kept here, 48 bases in frame from base 1. From V the trimming removes 0 bases and from J it removes 5 bases, while the gene matches leave 2 bases of the junction unaccounted for. The TCR sequence derives from a human donor in good health. Some clones in this sample may be carry-over from other donors' samples. The V and J segments used are TRBV4-3 and TRBJ2-1; 12 bases in the middle match TRBD2. The specimen was PBMCs. Here is the DNA: TGCGCCAGCAGCCAAGACCTAGCGGGAGGGGACAATGAGCAGTTCTTC. It translates as CASSQDLAGGDNEQFF.